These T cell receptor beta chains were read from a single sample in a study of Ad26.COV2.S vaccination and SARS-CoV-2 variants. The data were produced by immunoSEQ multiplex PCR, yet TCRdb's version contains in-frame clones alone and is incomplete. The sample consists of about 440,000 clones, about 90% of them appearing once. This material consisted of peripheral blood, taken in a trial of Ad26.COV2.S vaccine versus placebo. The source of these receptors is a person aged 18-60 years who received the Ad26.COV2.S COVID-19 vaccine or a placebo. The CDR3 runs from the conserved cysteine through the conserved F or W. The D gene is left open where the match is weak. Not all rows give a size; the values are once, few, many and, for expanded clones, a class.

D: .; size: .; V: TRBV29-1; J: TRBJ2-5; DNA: TGCAGCGTTGTTGGTCCCCCGGGGAAGGTTGGCCAGTACTTC; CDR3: CSVVGPPGKVGQYF
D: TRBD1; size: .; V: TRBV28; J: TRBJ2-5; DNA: TGTGCCAGCAGTTTAGCCGGGACAGAAGAGACCCAGTACTTC; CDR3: CASSLAGTEETQYF
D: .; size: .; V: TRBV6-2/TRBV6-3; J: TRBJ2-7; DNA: TGTGCCAGCAGTTATGGGCAAACCTACGAGCAGTACTTC; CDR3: CASSYGQTYEQYF
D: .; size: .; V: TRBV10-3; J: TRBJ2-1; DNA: TGTGCCATCAGGAACACGCCGATCGGAACTTTAAACAATGAGCAGTTCTTC; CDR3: CAIRNTPIGTLNNEQFF
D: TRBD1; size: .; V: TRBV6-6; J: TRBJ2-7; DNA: TGTGCCAGCACCCAAACCGGGACAGGGCCCTACGAGCAGTACTTC; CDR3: CASTQTGTGPYEQYF
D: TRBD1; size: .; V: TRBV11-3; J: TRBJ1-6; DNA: TGTGCCAGCAGCCCAGGGGGGACAGGGACTTCACCCCTCCACTTT; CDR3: CASSPGGTGTSPLHF
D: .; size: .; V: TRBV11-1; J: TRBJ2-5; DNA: TGTGCCAGCAGCTTAGGAATGGGGACCCAGTACTTC; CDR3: CASSLGMGTQYF
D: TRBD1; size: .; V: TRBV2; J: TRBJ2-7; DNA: TGTGCCAGCAGTCTGACAGGGGGATCATACGAGCAGTACTTC; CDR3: CASSLTGGSYEQYF
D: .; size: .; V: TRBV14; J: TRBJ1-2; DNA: TGTGCCAGCAGCCCCGGGACGGTTAACTATGGCTACACCTTC; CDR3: CASSPGTVNYGYTF
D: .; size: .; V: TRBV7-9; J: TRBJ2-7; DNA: TGTGCCAGCAGCTTCGCGGCAGGGGCCCCCTACGAGCAGTACTTC; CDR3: CASSFAAGAPYEQYF
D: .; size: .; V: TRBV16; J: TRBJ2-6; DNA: TGTGCCAGCAGCCATCTAGACACAGGGACGGCTGGGGCCAACGTCCTGACTTTC; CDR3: CASSHLDTGTAGANVLTF
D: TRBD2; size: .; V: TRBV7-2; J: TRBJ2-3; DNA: TGTGCCAGCGAAACCTGGGCTAGCGGGCACAAGGATACGCAGTATTTT; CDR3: CASETWASGHKDTQYF
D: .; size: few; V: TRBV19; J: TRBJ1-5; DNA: TGTGCCAGTAGTACCGGGGCAGGGAGTCAGCCCCAGCATTTT; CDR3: CASSTGAGSQPQHF
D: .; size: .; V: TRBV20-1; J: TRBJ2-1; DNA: TGCAGTGTTCTACGGCGGAATGAGCAGTTCTTC; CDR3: CSVLRRNEQFF
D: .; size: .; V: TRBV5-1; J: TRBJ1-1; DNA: TGCGCCAGCAGCGCGGACATGAACACTGAAGCTTTCTTT; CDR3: CASSADMNTEAFF
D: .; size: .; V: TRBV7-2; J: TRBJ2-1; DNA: TGTGCCAGCAGCTCCCGACTTAAGCGGCCCTACAATGAGCAGTTCTTC; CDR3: CASSSRLKRPYNEQFF
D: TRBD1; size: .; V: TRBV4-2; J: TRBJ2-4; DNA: TGTGCCAGCAGCCAAAGACAGGGGTTAGAGTCCAAAAACATTCAGTACTTC; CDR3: CASSQRQGLESKNIQYF
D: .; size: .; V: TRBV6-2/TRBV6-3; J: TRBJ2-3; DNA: TGTGCCAGCAGCCGTGGCTCTATGTTTCCAGATACGCAGTATTTT; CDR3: CASSRGSMFPDTQYF
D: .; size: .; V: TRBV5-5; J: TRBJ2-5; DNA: TGTGCCAGCAGCTTTGCCCCACTCCGGACAGCCCAAGAGACCCAGTACTTC; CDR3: CASSFAPLRTAQETQYF
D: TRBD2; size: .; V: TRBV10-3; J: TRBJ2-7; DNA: TGTGCCACCACGACTAGCGGGAGTTCCAACGAGCAGTACTTC; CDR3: CATTTSGSSNEQYF
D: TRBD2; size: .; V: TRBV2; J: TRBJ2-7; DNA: TGTGCCAGCAGTAGCGGGATCTCCTACGAGCAGTACTTC; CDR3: CASSSGISYEQYF
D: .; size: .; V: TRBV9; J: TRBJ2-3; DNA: TGTGCCAGCAGCGTAATCGGGCTAATCACAGATACGCAGTATTTT; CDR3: CASSVIGLITDTQYF
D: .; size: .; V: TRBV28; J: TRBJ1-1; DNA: TGTGCCAGCAGCCTTCCGGGACGGACTACCCCAAACACTGAAGCTTTCTTT; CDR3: CASSLPGRTTPNTEAFF
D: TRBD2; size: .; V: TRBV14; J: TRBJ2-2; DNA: TGTGCCAGCAGCCACCAACCGGGACTAGCGGGAGGGCTTAGCACCGGGGAGCTGTTTTTT; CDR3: CASSHQPGLAGGLSTGELFF
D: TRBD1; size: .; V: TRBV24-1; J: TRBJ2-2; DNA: TGTGCCACAGAGGACAGGACCAACACCGGGGAGCTGTTTTTT; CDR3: CATEDRTNTGELFF
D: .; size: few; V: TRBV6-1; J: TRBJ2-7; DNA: TGTGCCAGCAGTGAATACAGAGTTGGCGAGCAGTACTTC; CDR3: CASSEYRVGEQYF
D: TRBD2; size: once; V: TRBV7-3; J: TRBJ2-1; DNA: TGTGCCAGCAACCCTCTAGCGGACCCTTCCAATGAGCAGTTCTTC; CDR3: CASNPLADPSNEQFF
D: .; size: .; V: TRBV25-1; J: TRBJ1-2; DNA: TGTGCCAGCAGGGGCTCGGGCCGACTTTGGTATGGCTACACCTTC; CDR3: CASRGSGRLWYGYTF
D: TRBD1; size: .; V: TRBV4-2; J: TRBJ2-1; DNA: TGTGCCAGCAGCCAAGCACGGACAGGGAGGTCCTACAATGAGCAGTTCTTC; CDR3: CASSQARTGRSYNEQFF
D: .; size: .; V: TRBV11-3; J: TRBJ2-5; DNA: TGTGCCAGCAGCTTAGGAGGGAGCGAGACCCAGTACTTC; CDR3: CASSLGGSETQYF
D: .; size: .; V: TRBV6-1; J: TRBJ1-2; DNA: TGTGCCAGCAGTGAAAGGGCCGCATCCTACTATGGCTACACCTTC; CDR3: CASSERAASYYGYTF
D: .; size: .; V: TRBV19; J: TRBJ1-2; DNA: TGTGCCAGTAGTATAGTATACTCGGCGAATGGCTACACCTTC; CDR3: CASSIVYSANGYTF
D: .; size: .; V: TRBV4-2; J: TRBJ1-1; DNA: TGTGCCAGCAGCCAAGGCCACTCGACGGCGAACACTGAAGCTTTCTTT; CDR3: CASSQGHSTANTEAFF
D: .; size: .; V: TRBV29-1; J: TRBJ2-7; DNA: TGCAGCGTTGAGCCTACAGGGTCCGAGCAGTACTTC; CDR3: CSVEPTGSEQYF
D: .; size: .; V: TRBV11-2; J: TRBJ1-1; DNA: TGTGCCAGCAGCCCTCGTGGGCCGGGCACTGAAGCTTTCTTT; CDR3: CASSPRGPGTEAFF
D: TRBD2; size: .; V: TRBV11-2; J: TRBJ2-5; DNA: TGTGCCAGCAGCCCTCCCGGTGGCCGGGGGGGGGCCCAGTACTTC; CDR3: CASSPPGGRGGAQYF
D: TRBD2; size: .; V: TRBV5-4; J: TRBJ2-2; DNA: TGTGCCAGCAGAGAAGGGACTAGCGGGAGAATCGGGGAGCTGTTTTTT; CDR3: CASREGTSGRIGELFF
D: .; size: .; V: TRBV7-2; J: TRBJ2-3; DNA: TGTGCCAGCAGCTTAGTTCACCCACAGGCGGCAGATACGCAGTATTTT; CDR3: CASSLVHPQAADTQYF
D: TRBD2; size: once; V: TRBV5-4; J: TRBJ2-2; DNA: TGTGCCAGCAGCCCCCCCGGGAGGGAGGGCACCGGGGAGCTGTTTTTT; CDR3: CASSPPGREGTGELFF
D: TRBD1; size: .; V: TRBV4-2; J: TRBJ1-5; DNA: TGTGCCAGCAGCCAAGATCCGGGACAGGCTATGGGGCCCCAGCATTTT; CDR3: CASSQDPGQAMGPQHF
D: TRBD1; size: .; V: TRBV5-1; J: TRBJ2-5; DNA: TGCGCCAGCAGCTCATACCGGGACAGGTCTCTGCGGGAGACCCAGTACTTC; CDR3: CASSSYRDRSLRETQYF
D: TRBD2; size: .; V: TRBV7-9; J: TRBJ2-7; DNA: TGTGCCAGCAGCTTGGGACTAGCGAAAGACCCCTACGAGCAGTACTTC; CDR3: CASSLGLAKDPYEQYF
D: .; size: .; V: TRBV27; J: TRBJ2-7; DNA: TGTGCCAGCAGTTTTTCACCGACAGGGAGGGGGGCCTACGAGCAGTACTTC; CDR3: CASSFSPTGRGAYEQYF
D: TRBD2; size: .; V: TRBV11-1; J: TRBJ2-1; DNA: TGTGCCAGCAGCTTCGGGACTAGTGGCTACAATGAGCAGTTCTTC; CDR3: CASSFGTSGYNEQFF
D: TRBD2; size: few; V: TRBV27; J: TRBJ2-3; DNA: TGTGCCAGCAGTCCAGGACTAGCGGCTTTCACAGATACGCAGTATTTT; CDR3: CASSPGLAAFTDTQYF
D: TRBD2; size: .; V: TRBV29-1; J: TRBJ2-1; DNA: TGCAGCGCCTGCCAGGGACTAGCAAACAATGAGCAGTTCTTC; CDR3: CSACQGLANNEQFF
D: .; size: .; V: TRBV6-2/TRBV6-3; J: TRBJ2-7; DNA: TGTGCCAGCAGTTACTCGGTCCCCTCGGGGACCTACGAGCAGTACTTC; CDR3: CASSYSVPSGTYEQYF
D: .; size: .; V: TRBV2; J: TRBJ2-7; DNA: TGTGCCAGCAGTGTCGACCTCGACGAGCAGTACTTC; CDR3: CASSVDLDEQYF
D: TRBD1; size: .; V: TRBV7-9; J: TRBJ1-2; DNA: TGTGCCAGCAGCTTAGTGACAGGGGGCGACTATGGCTACACCTTC; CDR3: CASSLVTGGDYGYTF
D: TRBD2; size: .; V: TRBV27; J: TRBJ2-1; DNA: TGTGCCAGCAGTCCCCTAAGAGCGGGAGTCGATGAGCAGTTCTTC; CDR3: CASSPLRAGVDEQFF
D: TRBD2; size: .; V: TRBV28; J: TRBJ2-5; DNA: TGTGCCAGCAGGACTAGCGGGAGACGAGAGGAGACCCAGTACTTC; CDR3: CASRTSGRREETQYF
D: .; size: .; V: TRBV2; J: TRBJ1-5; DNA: TGTGCCAGCAGTGAAGGACACCAAAGCAATCAGCCCCAGCATTTT; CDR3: CASSEGHQSNQPQHF
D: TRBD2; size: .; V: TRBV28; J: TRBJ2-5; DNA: TGTGCCAGCAGTACCCGACTAGCGGGATTGGAGGCCCAGTACTTC; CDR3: CASSTRLAGLEAQYF
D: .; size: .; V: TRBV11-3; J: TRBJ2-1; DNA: TGTGCCAGCAGCTTAGGAGGTAGTAGCTCCCAGTTCTTC; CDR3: CASSLGGSSSQFF
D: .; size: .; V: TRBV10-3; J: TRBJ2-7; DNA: TGTGCCATCAGTGGGGCCCAGGGCGGGAAGAAATCGACCTACGAGCAGTACTTC; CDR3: CAISGAQGGKKSTYEQYF